A single sample gave rise to the 7 T cell receptor beta chains below, sequenced in a study of T-cell memory formation after mild COVID-19. One entry per CDR3 protein results from TCRdb running MiXCR on the 5' RACE reads. Altogether 130,000 to 150,000 distinct CDR3 sequences are present, over 6% being singletons, with the ten largest covering approximately 2%. Input material: PBMCs or a T cell subset sorted from them (not recorded which). Source of these receptors: an adult woman who had mild COVID-19 (a few samples of this study predate the infection). Cell type and time point are not known.

The chain has TRBV7-9 and TRBJ2-1; D is undetermined. Germline lookup yields CDR1 SEHNR and CDR2 FQNEAQ (reference sequence). V was pared by 4 bases and J by 4 bases, with 11 bases between. The CDR3 extends over 14 amino acids. The CDR3 is CASSSPRRYNEQFF. Here the CDR3 DNA reads TGTGCCAGCAGCTCACCCAGGCGGTACAATGAGCAGTTCTTC.

Many counts were recorded for this clonotype. The V gene is TRBV20-1, the J gene TRBJ2-1; TRBD2 aligns across 16 bases. CDR1 DFQATT and CDR2 SNEGSKA come from the germline V gene (reference sequence). The ends lost 5 bases at V and 4 bases at J; junction bases unmatched: 2. The length of the CDR3 is 15 residues. The CDR3 coding sequence is TGCAGTGCTGGGACTAGCGGGAGGGCTTACAATGAGCAGTTCTTC. This encodes CSAGTSGRAYNEQFF.

This chain links TRBV20-1 with TRBJ2-3; TRBD2 agrees at 8 bases. CDR1 is DFQATT, CDR2 SNEGSKA, per germline (reference sequence). The length of the CDR3 is 14 residues. Trimming removed 6 bases from V and 2 bases from J; junction bases left unmatched: 7. The DNA of the CDR3 is TGCAGTGCCAGTCGGGGGGGCGACACAGATACGCAGTATTTT. Protein product: CSASRGGDTDTQYF.

This chain joins TRBV12-3 or TRBV12-4 and TRBJ2-4; no firm D call. CDR3 length: 12 residues. V lost 7 bases and J 5 bases, leaving 9 bases between the germline ends. CDR3 nucleotide sequence: TGTGCCAGCACCAAGGACCAAAACATTCAGTACTTC. Encoded protein: CASTKDQNIQYF.

This clonotype appeared a few times. This chain links TRBV5-1 with TRBJ2-5; D possibly corresponds to TRBD1 (6 bases). Germline V gene sequence: CDR1 SGHRS, CDR2 YFSETQ. The V end was cut by 2 bases, the J end by 4 bases, with 9 bases between. The CDR3 consists of 13 residues. CDR3 loop: CASSFLTGETQYF. In DNA, the CDR3 is TGCGCCAGCAGCTTCCTGACAGGAGAGACCCAGTACTTC.

This clonotype was counted at least ten times. The DNA of the CDR3 is TGTGCCTGGAGTGTAAGGCGGGAGGGCACTGAGCAGTTCTTC. Its protein product is CAWSVRREGTEQFF. The chain uses TRBV30 and TRBJ2-1; 9 nucleotides match TRBD2. The V gene end was trimmed by 0 bases and the J gene end by 9 bases; junction bases not matched to a gene: 6. The CDR3 length is 14 residues. The germline V gene has CDR1 GTSNPN and CDR2 SVGIG (reference sequence).

The rearrangement joins TRBV19 to TRBJ2-7; D not resolved. The V end lost 2 bases, the J end lost 8 bases, and 13 bases lay between the germline ends. The CDR3 runs to 13 residues. In germline, CDR1 is LNHDA, CDR2 SQIVND (reference sequence). CDR3 sequence reads: CASSINYPEKQYF. For the CDR3, the DNA is TGTGCCAGTAGTATAAACTACCCGGAAAAGCAGTACTTC.